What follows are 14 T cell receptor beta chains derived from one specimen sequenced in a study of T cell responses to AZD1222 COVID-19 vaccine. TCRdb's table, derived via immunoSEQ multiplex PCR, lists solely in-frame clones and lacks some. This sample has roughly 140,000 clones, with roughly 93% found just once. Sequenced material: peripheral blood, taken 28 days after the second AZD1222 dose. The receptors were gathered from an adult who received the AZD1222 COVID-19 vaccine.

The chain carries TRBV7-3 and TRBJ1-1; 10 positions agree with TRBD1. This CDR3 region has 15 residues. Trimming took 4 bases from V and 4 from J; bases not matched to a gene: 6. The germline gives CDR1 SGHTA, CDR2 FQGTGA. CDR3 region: CASSSGQGGSTEAFF. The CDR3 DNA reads TGTGCCAGCAGCTCAGGACAGGGGGGGAGCACTGAAGCTTTCTTT.

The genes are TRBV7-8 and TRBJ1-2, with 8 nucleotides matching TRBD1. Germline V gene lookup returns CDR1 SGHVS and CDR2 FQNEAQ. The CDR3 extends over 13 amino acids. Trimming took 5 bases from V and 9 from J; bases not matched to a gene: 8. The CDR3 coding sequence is TGTGCCAGCAGCCTCGGACAGGGTCTAAGCTACACCTTC. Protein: CASSLGQGLSYTF.

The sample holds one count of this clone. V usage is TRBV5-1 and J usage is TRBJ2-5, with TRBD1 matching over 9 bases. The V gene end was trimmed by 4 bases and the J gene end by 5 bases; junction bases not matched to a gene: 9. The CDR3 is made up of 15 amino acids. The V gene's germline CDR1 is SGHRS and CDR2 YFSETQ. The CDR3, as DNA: TGCGCCAGCAGCATTGGGACAGGGAAGGCTGAGACCCAGTACTTC. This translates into CASSIGTGKAETQYF.

As DNA, the CDR3 is TGTGCCAGTACCCACAGGGTGGATCAGCCCCAGCATTTT. Translation: CASTHRVDQPQHF. The chain has TRBV19 and TRBJ1-5; TRBD1 is a possible D gene (6 bases). Trimming removed 7 bases from V and 5 bases from J, with 12 bases in between. Germline CDR1 LNHDA, CDR2 SQIVND (reference sequence). This CDR3 region has 13 residues.

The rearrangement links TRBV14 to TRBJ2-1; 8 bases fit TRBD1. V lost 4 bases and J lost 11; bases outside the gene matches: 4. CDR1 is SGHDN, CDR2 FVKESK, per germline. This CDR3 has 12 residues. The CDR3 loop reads CASSPRTGKQFF. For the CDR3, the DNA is TGTGCCAGCAGCCCCAGGACAGGGAAGCAGTTCTTC.

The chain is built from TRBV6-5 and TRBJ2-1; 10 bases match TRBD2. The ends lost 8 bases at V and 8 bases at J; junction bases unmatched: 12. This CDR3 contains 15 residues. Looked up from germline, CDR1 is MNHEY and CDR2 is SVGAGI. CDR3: CASQLAGVRGDEQFF. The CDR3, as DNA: TGTGCCAGCCAGCTAGCGGGAGTGCGGGGCGATGAGCAGTTCTTC.

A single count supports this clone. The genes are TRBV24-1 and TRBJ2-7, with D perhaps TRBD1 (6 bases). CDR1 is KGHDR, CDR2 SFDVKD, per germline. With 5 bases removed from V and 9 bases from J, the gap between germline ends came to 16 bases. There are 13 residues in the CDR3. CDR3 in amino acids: CATSVGGREGQYF. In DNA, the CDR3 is TGTGCCACCAGTGTTGGGGGCCGAGAAGGGCAGTACTTC.

As DNA, the CDR3 is TGTGCCAGCAGCCAAAGGGCACAAGAGACCCAGTACTTC. Its translation: CASSQRAQETQYF. The chain links TRBV3-1 (or the pseudogene TRBV3-2) to TRBJ2-5; D call uncertain. This CDR3 spans 13 amino acids. V was shortened by 2 bases and J by 2 bases, with 6 bases between the two germline ends. Germline V CDR1 and CDR2: LGHDT, YNNKEL (reference sequence).

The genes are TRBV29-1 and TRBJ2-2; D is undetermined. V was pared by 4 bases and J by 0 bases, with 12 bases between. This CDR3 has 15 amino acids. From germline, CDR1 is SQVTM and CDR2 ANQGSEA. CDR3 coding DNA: TGCAGCGTTGTTGGGCCGGCTACGAACACCGGGGAGCTGTTTTTT. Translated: CSVVGPATNTGELFF.

The chain's CDR3 is CASIQTGIDYGYTF. The CDR3 bases are TGTGCCAGCATCCAAACGGGGATTGACTATGGCTACACCTTC. The chain employs TRBV5-4 and TRBJ1-2; D not resolved. V was pared by 6 bases and J by 3 bases, with 15 bases between. CDR1 is SGHNT, CDR2 YYREEE, per germline (reference sequence). The CDR3 length is 14 residues.

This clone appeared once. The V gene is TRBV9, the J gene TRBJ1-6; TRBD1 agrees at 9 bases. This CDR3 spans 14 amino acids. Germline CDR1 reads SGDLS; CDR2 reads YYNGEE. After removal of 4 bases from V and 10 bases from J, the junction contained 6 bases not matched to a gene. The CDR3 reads CASSTVGTGSPLHF. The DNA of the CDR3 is TGTGCCAGCAGCACAGTGGGGACAGGGTCACCCCTCCACTTT.

CDR3 region: CASSEVSGLTMGTQYF. In DNA form, the CDR3 reads TGTGCCAGCAGTGAAGTTTCCGGGCTCACTATGGGGACCCAGTACTTC. This sequence joins TRBV2 and TRBJ2-5; D gene uncertain. The CDR3 runs 16 residues. Germline CDR1 is SNHLY and CDR2 is FYNNEI. V was clipped by 1 base and J by 7 bases, with 19 bases between them.

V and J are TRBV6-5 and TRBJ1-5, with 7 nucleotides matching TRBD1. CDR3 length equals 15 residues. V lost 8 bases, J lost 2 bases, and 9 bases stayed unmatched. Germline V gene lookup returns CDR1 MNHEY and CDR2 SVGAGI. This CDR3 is CASQNTGQGNQPQHF. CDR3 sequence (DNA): TGTGCCAGCCAAAATACCGGACAGGGCAATCAGCCCCAGCATTTT.

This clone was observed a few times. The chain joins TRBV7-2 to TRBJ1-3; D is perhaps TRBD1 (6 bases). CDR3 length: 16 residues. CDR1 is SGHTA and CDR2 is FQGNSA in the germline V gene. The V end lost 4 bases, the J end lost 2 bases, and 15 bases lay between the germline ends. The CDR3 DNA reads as TGTGCCAGCAGCTCAGCCGGGACAAATACTGGAAACACCATATATTTT. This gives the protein CASSSAGTNTGNTIYF.